The text below deals with one TCR beta chain. Germline V gene sequence: CDR1 SNHLY, CDR2 FYNNEI. There are 13 residues in the CDR3. The V end was cut by 4 bases, the J end by 5 bases, with 9 bases between. The data are from a study of T cell changes during pregnancy in multiple sclerosis. Method: immunoSEQ multiplex PCR; TCRdb's copy keeps in-frame clones and lacks some. The data hold around 95,000 clones, with over 85% observed a single time. The chain carries TRBV2 and TRBJ1-5; TRBD1 is a possible D gene (5 bases). This specimen was peripheral blood, taken after pregnancy. The TCR comes from a female donor in good health, enrolled as a control in a pregnancy study. CDR3 DNA sequence: TGTGCCAGCAGTGGACAAGGGGATCAGCCCCAGCATTTT. It specifies CASSGQGDQPQHF.